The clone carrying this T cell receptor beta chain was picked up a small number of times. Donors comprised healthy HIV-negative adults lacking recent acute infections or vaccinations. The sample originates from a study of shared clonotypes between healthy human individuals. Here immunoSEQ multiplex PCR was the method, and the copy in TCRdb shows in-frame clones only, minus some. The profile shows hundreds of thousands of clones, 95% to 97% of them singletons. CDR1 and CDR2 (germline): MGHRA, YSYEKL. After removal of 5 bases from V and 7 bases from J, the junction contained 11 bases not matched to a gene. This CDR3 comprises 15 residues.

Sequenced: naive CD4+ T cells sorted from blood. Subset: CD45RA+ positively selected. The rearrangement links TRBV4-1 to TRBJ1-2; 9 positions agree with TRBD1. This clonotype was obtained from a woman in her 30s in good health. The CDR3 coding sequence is TGCGCCAGCAGCAATCCGGGACAGGGCGGGGGTGGCTACACCTTC. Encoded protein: CASSNPGQGGGGYTF.